Listed below are T cell receptor beta chains from one sample, sequenced in a study of T-cell reconstitution after alpha-beta-depleted transplantation in children. MiXCR was run by TCRdb on the PCR reads, yielding one entry per CDR3 protein. The sample contains more than 40,000 distinct CDR3 sequences, roughly 52% of which appear only once. The source was peripheral blood, collected before TCRalphabeta/CD19-depleted stem cell transplant. These receptors came from a boy in the first two years of life with SCID, due to receive a stem cell transplant. Each CDR3 is given with its conserved first and last residue. The order of the fields is D gene, J gene, clone size, V gene, CDR3 DNA, CDR3 protein. D genes are given only for firm matches. Part of the rows lack a size; the others show once, few, many or a class for expanded clones.

D gene: TRBD2; J gene: TRBJ2-3; clone size: .; V gene: TRBV9; CDR3 DNA: TGTGCCAGCAGCGTGAAGAAGGCGGGGGGGCAGTATTTT; CDR3 protein: CASSVKKAGGQYF
D gene: TRBD2; J gene: TRBJ2-1; clone size: .; V gene: TRBV27; CDR3 DNA: TGTGCCAGCAGTTTCCCCGGGACTAGCGGGGCCTACAATGAGCAGTTCTTC; CDR3 protein: CASSFPGTSGAYNEQFF
D gene: .; J gene: TRBJ2-7; clone size: .; V gene: TRBV6-2/TRBV6-3; CDR3 DNA: TGTGCCAGCAGTGATGGGACACTCTACGAGCAGTACTTC; CDR3 protein: CASSDGTLYEQYF
D gene: .; J gene: TRBJ2-5; clone size: .; V gene: TRBV28; CDR3 DNA: TGTGCCAGCACCACACCCTACCAAGAGACCCAGTACTTC; CDR3 protein: CASTTPYQETQYF
D gene: TRBD1; J gene: TRBJ2-2; clone size: .; V gene: TRBV6-1; CDR3 DNA: TGTGCCAGCAGGGGACAGGGGGCGACCGGGGAGCTGTTTTTT; CDR3 protein: CASRGQGATGELFF
D gene: TRBD2; J gene: TRBJ2-3; clone size: .; V gene: TRBV7-6; CDR3 DNA: TGTGCCAGCAGTAAGCGGGGACCCCAGGATACGCAGTATTTT; CDR3 protein: CASSKRGPQDTQYF
D gene: .; J gene: TRBJ2-5; clone size: few; V gene: TRBV24-1; CDR3 DNA: TGTGCCACCAGTGACCATGGGACGGGGCAAGAGACCCAGTACTTC; CDR3 protein: CATSDHGTGQETQYF
D gene: TRBD1; J gene: TRBJ1-2; clone size: .; V gene: TRBV6-1; CDR3 DNA: TGTGCCAGCAGCCCGACAGGGGTCGGTGGCTACACCTTC; CDR3 protein: CASSPTGVGGYTF
D gene: .; J gene: TRBJ2-5; clone size: .; V gene: TRBV6-1; CDR3 DNA: TGTGCCAGCAGTGAAGCCCCAGGGTACCAAGAGACCCAGTACTTC; CDR3 protein: CASSEAPGYQETQYF
D gene: .; J gene: TRBJ2-5; clone size: .; V gene: TRBV20-1; CDR3 DNA: TGCAGTGCTATAGCGTCTAGCGTTAGAGAGACCCAGTACTTC; CDR3 protein: CSAIASSVRETQYF
D gene: TRBD2; J gene: TRBJ2-5; clone size: few; V gene: TRBV29-1; CDR3 DNA: TGCAGCGTTGAACTAGCGGGGGAGACCCAGTACTTC; CDR3 protein: CSVELAGETQYF
D gene: TRBD1; J gene: TRBJ1-2; clone size: .; V gene: TRBV12-3/TRBV12-4; CDR3 DNA: TGTGCCAGCAGTTTTAGTGCCGGACAGGGGGATGGCTACACCTTC; CDR3 protein: CASSFSAGQGDGYTF
D gene: .; J gene: TRBJ1-5; clone size: .; V gene: TRBV27; CDR3 DNA: TGTGCCAGCAGTTTGGTTAGCAATCAGCCCCAGCATTTT; CDR3 protein: CASSLVSNQPQHF
D gene: .; J gene: TRBJ1-5; clone size: .; V gene: TRBV12-3/TRBV12-4; CDR3 DNA: TGTGCCAGCAGTTTCGGCAGGAACAATCAGCCCCAGCATTTT; CDR3 protein: CASSFGRNNQPQHF
D gene: .; J gene: TRBJ1-1; clone size: once; V gene: TRBV20-1; CDR3 DNA: TGCAGTGCTAGAGATGGAGTGGGTTTGGGGAACACTGAAGCTTTCTTT; CDR3 protein: CSARDGVGLGNTEAFF
D gene: TRBD1; J gene: TRBJ2-4; clone size: few; V gene: TRBV5-1; CDR3 DNA: TGCGCCAGCAGCTTAGGACAGGGAAACATTCAGTACTTC; CDR3 protein: CASSLGQGNIQYF
D gene: TRBD2; J gene: TRBJ2-5; clone size: few; V gene: TRBV27; CDR3 DNA: TGTGCCAGCAGTTTACGGGGTGAGCGGGGGGGAACAGAGACCCAGTACTTC; CDR3 protein: CASSLRGERGGTETQYF
D gene: TRBD1; J gene: TRBJ2-7; clone size: once; V gene: TRBV6-1; CDR3 DNA: TGTGCCAGCAGTCCCGGGACAGGGCCCTACGAGCAGTACTTC; CDR3 protein: CASSPGTGPYEQYF
D gene: .; J gene: TRBJ1-4; clone size: .; V gene: TRBV20-1; CDR3 DNA: TGCAGTGCTAAGACAGAAACTAATGAAAAACTGTTTTTT; CDR3 protein: CSAKTETNEKLFF
D gene: TRBD1; J gene: TRBJ2-7; clone size: .; V gene: TRBV20-1; CDR3 DNA: TGCAGTGCTAGAGGTTTCTACGGGACAGGGGACACCTACGAGCAGTACTTC; CDR3 protein: CSARGFYGTGDTYEQYF
D gene: TRBD1; J gene: TRBJ1-4; clone size: many; V gene: TRBV5-1; CDR3 DNA: TGCGCCAGCAGCTTACAGGGGGCGAATGAAAAACTGTTTTTT; CDR3 protein: CASSLQGANEKLFF
D gene: .; J gene: TRBJ1-2; clone size: .; V gene: TRBV29-1; CDR3 DNA: TGCAGCGTTGAGGCCCGGGACTATGGCTACACCTTC; CDR3 protein: CSVEARDYGYTF
D gene: TRBD2; J gene: TRBJ2-1; clone size: .; V gene: TRBV7-9; CDR3 DNA: TGTGCCAGCAGCTTAGAGACGGGAGGCCTCAATGAGCAGTTCTTC; CDR3 protein: CASSLETGGLNEQFF
D gene: TRBD2; J gene: TRBJ2-2; clone size: .; V gene: TRBV4-2; CDR3 DNA: TGTGCCAGCAGCCAAGTACTAGCGGTGAACACCGGGGAGCTGTTTTTT; CDR3 protein: CASSQVLAVNTGELFF
D gene: .; J gene: TRBJ1-4; clone size: few; V gene: TRBV7-2; CDR3 DNA: TGTGCCAGCAGCGAACAGGTCGGGAAACTGTTTTTT; CDR3 protein: CASSEQVGKLFF
D gene: TRBD2; J gene: TRBJ2-7; clone size: many; V gene: TRBV5-6; CDR3 DNA: TGTGCCAGCAGCTTGGTGGGACTACCCTACGAGCAGTACTTC; CDR3 protein: CASSLVGLPYEQYF
D gene: .; J gene: TRBJ2-6; clone size: few; V gene: TRBV4-3; CDR3 DNA: TGCGCCAGCAGCCAAGGGGGGTTCTCTGGGGCCAACGTCCTGACTTTC; CDR3 protein: CASSQGGFSGANVLTF
D gene: .; J gene: TRBJ2-3; clone size: .; V gene: TRBV29-1; CDR3 DNA: TGCAGCGTGGTGTGGGGCCGAAGCACAGATACGCAGTATTTT; CDR3 protein: CSVVWGRSTDTQYF
D gene: .; J gene: TRBJ1-1; clone size: .; V gene: TRBV6-4; CDR3 DNA: TGTGCCAGCCGGGACGCAGGAACTAACACTGAAGCTTTCTTT; CDR3 protein: CASRDAGTNTEAFF
D gene: TRBD2; J gene: TRBJ2-1; clone size: .; V gene: TRBV28; CDR3 DNA: TGTGCCAGCAGTTCCCTTCTAGCGGACTCCTACAATGAGCAGTTCTTC; CDR3 protein: CASSSLLADSYNEQFF
D gene: .; J gene: TRBJ2-5; clone size: .; V gene: TRBV5-1; CDR3 DNA: TGCGCCAGCAGCTTGGGGGGTACAGAGACCCAGTACTTC; CDR3 protein: CASSLGGTETQYF